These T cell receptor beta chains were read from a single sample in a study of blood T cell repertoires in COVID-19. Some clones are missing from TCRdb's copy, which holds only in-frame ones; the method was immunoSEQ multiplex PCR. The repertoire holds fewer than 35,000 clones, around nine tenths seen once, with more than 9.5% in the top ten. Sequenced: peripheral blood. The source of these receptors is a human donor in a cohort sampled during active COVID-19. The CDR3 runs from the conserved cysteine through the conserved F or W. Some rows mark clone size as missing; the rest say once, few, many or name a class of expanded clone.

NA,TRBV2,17,CASTPLQASGVTGELFF
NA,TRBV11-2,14,CASSESTGGNEQFF
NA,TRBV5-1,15,CASSYGDSPSYEQYF
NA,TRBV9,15,CASSVGLAGYNEQFF
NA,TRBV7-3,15,CASSIRQGLAGELFF
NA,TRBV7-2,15,CASSFWPSGGGTQYF
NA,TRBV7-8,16,CASSSDPWSSGNTIYF
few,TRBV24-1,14,CATSVGDSHEPQHF
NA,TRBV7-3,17,CASSLAGQPYPYNEQFF
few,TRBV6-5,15,CASTLSTGALGEQYF
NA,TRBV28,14,CASSFHYSNQPQHF
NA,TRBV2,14,CASRRQGWGEKLFF
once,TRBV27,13,CASSPAGMRKLFF
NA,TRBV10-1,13,CASSGYGEGTQFF
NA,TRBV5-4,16,CASSFGGRMGNQPQHF
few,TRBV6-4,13,CASSQGSSYEQYF